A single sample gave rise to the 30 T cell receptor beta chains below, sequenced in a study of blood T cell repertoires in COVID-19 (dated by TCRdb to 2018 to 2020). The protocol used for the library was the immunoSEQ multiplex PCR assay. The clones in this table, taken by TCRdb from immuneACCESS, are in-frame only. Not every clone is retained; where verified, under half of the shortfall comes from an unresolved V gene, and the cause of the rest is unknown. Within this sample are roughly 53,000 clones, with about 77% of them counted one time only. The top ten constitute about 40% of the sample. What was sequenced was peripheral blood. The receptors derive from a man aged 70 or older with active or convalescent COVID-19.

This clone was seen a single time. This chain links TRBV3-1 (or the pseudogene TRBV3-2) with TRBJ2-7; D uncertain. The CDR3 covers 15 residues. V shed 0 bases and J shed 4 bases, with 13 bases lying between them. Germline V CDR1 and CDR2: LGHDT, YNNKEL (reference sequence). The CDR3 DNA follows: TGTGCCAGCAGCCAAGACTTAAACCCGGTATACGAGCAGTACTTC. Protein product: CASSQDLNPVYEQYF.

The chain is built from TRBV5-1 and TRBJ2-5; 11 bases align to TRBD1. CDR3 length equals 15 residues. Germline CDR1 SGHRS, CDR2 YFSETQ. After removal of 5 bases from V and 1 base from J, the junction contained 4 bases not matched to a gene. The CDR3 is CASSSGTGGQETQYF. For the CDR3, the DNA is TGCGCCAGCAGTTCCGGGACAGGGGGCCAAGAGACCCAGTACTTC. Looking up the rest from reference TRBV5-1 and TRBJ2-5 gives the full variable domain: KAGVTQTPRYLIKTRGQQVTLSCSPISGHRSVSWYQQTPGQGLQFLFEYFSETQRNKGNFPGRFSGRQFSNSRSEMNVSTLELGDSALYLCASSSGTGGQETQYFGPGTRLLVL.

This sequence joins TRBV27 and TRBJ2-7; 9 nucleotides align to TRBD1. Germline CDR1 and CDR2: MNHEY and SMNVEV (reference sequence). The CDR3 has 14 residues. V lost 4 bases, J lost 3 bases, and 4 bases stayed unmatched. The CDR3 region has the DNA TGTGCCAGCAGTTGGGGACAGGGAGGCTACGAGCAGTACTTC. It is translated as CASSWGQGGYEQYF.

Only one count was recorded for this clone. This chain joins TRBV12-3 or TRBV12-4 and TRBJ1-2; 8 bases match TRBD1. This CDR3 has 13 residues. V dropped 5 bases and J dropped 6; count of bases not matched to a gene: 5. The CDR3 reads CASSRTGIDGYTF. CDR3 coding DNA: TGTGCCAGCAGTCGGACAGGGATCGATGGCTACACCTTC.

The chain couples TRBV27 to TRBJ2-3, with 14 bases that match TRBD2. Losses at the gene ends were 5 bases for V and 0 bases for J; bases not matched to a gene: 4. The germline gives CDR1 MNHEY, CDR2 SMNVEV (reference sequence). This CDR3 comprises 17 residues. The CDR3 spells CASSRTSGGWSTDTQYF. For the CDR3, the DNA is TGTGCCAGCAGTCGGACTAGCGGGGGGTGGAGCACAGATACGCAGTATTTT.

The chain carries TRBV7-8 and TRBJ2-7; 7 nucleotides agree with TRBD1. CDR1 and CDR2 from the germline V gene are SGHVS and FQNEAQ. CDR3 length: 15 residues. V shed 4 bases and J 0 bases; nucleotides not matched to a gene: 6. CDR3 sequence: CASSSNRGLSYEQYF. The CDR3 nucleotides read TGTGCCAGCAGCTCCAACAGGGGCCTCTCCTACGAGCAGTACTTC.

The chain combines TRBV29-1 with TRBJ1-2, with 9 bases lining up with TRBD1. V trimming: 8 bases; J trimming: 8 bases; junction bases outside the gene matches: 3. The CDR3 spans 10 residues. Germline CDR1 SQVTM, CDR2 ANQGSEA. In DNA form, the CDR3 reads TGCAGCTGGGACAGGGACGGCTACACCTTC. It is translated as CSWDRDGYTF.

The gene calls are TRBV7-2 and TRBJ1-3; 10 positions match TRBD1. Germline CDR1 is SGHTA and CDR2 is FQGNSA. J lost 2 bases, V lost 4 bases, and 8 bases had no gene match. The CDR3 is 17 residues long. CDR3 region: CASSWGLGTGAGNTIYF. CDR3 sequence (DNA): TGTGCCAGCAGCTGGGGTCTAGGGACAGGGGCTGGAAACACCATATATTTT.

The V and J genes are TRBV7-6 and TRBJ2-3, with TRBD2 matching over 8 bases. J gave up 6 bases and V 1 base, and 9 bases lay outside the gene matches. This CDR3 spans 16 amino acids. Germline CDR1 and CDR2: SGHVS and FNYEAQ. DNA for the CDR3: TGTGCCAGCAGCTTAGTACTAACGGGGGGGCCCGATACGCAGTATTTT. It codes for CASSLVLTGGPDTQYF.

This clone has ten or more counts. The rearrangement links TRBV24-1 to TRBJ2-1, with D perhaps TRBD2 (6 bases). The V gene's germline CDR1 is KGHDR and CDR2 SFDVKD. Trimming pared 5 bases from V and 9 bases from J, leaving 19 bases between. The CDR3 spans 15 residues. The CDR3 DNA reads TGTGCCACCAGTGCTTCCGGGCAGGGAGGTGGTGAGCAGTTCTTC. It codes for CATSASGQGGGEQFF.

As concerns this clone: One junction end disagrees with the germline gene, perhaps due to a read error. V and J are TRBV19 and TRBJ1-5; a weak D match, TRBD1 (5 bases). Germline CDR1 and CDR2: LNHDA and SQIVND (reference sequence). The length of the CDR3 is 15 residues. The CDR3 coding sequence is TGTGCCAGTAGAATAGCAGGGCTTAGCAATCAGCCCCAGCATTTT. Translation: CASRIAGLSNQPQHF.

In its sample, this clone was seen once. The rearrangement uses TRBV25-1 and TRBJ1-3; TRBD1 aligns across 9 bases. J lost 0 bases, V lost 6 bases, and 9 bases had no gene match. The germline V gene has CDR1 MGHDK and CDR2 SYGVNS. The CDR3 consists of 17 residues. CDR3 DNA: TGTGCCAGCAGACCGGGACAGGGTGTCCCCTCTGGAAACACCATATATTTT. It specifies CASRPGQGVPSGNTIYF.

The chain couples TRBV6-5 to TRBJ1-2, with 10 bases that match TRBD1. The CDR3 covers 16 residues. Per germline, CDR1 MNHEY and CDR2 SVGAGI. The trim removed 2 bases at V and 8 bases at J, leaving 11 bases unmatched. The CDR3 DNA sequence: TGTGCCAGCAGTTACAAGGCTCCCGGACAGGGGGAAGGCTACACCTTC. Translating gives CASSYKAPGQGEGYTF.

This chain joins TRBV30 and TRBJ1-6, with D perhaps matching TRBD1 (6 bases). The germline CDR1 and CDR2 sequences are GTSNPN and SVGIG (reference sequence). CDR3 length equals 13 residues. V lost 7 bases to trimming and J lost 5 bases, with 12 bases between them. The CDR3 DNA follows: TGTGCCTTCGGCGCAGGGGATAATTCACCCCTCCACTTT. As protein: CAFGAGDNSPLHF.

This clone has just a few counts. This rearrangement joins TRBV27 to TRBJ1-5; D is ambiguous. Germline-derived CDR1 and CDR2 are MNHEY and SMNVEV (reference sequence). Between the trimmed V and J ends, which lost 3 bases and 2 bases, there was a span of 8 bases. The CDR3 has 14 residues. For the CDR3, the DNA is TGTGCCAGCAGTTTTCGGCAGGGCAATCAGCCCCAGCATTTT. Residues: CASSFRQGNQPQHF.

CDR3 sequence reads: CASSPKGAAPNTEAFF. The CDR3 region has the DNA TGCGCCAGCAGCCCCAAGGGAGCCGCCCCAAACACTGAAGCTTTCTTT. The V call is TRBV5-1, the J call TRBJ1-1, with D hard to call. Germline-derived CDR1 and CDR2 are SGHRS and YFSETQ. V was pared by 4 bases and J by 2 bases, with 18 bases between. The CDR3 is 16 amino acids.

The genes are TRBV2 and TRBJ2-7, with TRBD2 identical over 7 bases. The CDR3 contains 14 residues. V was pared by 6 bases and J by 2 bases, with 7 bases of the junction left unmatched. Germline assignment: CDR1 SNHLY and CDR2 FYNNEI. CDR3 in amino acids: CASRMRGGTYEQYF. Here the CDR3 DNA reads TGTGCCAGCAGAATGAGGGGAGGGACCTACGAGCAGTACTTC.

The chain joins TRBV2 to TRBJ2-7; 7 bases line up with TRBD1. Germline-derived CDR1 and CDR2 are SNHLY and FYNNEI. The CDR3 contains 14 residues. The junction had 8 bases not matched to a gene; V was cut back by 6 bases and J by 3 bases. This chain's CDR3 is CASRNRGPLYEQYF. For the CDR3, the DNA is TGTGCCAGCAGAAACAGGGGCCCTCTCTACGAGCAGTACTTC.

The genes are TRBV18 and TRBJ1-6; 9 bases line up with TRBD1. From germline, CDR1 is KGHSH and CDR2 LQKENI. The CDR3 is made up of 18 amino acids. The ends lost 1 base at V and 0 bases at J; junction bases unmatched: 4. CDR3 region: CASSPLDRGSSYNSPLHF. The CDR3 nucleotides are TGTGCCAGCTCACCACTCGACAGGGGGAGCTCCTATAATTCACCCCTCCACTTT.

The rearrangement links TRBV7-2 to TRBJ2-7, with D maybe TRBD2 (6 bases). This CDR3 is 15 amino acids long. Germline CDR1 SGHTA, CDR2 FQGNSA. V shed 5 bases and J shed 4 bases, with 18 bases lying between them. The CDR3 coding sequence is TGTGCCAGCAGCCCATCCGGGACTGGGAGTTACGAGCAGTACTTC. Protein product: CASSPSGTGSYEQYF.

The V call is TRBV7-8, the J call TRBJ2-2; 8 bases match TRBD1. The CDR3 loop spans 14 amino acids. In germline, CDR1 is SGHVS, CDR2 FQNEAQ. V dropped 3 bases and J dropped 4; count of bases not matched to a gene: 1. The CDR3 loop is CASSFGTGTGELFF. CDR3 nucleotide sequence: TGTGCCAGCAGCTTTGGGACAGGCACCGGGGAGCTGTTTTTT.

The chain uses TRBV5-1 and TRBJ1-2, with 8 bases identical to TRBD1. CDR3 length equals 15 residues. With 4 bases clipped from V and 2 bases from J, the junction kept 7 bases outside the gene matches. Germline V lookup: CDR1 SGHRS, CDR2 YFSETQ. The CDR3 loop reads CASSRTGQENYGYTF. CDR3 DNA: TGCGCCAGCAGCAGGACGGGACAGGAGAACTATGGCTACACCTTC. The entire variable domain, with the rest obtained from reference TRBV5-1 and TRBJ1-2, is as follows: KAGVTQTPRYLIKTRGQQVTLSCSPISGHRSVSWYQQTPGQGLQFLFEYFSETQRNKGNFPGRFSGRQFSNSRSEMNVSTLELGDSALYLCASSRTGQENYGYTFGSGTRLTVV.

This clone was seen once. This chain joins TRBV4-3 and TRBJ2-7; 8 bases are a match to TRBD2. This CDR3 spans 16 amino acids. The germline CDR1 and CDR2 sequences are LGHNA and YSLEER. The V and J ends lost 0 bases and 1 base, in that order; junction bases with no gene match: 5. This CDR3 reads CASSQDTSGGSYEQYF. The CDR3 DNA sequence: TGCGCCAGCAGCCAAGACACTAGCGGAGGTTCCTACGAGCAGTACTTC.

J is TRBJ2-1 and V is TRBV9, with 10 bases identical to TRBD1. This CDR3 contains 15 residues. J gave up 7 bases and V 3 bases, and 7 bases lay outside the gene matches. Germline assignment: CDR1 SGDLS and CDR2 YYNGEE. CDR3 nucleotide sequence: TGTGCCAGCAGCGCCTTGGACAGGGGGGGAAATGAGCAGTTCTTC. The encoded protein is CASSALDRGGNEQFF.

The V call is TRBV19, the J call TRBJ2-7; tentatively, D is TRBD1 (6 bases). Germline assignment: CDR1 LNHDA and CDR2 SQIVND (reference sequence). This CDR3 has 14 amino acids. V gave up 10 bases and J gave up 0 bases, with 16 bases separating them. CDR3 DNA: TGTGCCACGAAAGGACAGTTTAGCTCCTACGAGCAGTACTTC. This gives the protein CATKGQFSSYEQYF.

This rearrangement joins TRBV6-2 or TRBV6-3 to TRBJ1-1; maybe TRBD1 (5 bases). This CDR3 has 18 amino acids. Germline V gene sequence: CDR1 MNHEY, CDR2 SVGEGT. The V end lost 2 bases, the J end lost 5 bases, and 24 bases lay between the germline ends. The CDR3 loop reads CASSYLAGREEGRTEAFF. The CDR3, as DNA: TGTGCCAGCAGTTACCTAGCCGGCAGGGAGGAGGGTAGGACTGAAGCTTTCTTT.

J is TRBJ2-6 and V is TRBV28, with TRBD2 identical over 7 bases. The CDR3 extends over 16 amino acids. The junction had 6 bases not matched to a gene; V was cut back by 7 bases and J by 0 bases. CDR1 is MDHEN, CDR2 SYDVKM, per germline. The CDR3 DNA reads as TGTGCCAGCACTTCAGGCGGGGGCTCTGGGGCCAACGTCCTGACTTTC. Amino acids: CASTSGGGSGANVLTF.

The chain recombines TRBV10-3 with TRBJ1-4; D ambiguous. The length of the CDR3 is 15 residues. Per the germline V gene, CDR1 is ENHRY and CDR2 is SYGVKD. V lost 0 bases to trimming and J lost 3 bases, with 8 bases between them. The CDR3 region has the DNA TGTGCCATCAGTGAGTCGGCAGAAGCTAATGAAAAACTGTTTTTT. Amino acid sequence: CAISESAEANEKLFF.

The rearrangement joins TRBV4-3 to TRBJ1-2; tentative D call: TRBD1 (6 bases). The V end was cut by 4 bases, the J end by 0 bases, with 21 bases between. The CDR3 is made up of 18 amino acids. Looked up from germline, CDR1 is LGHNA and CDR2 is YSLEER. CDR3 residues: CASSRPNRVEGANYGYTF. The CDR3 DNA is TGCGCCAGCAGCCGCCCGAACAGGGTTGAGGGGGCTAACTATGGCTACACCTTC.

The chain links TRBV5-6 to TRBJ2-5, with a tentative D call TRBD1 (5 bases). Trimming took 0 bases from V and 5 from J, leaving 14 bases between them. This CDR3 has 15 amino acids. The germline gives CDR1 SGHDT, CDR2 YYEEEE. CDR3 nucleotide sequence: TGTGCCAGCAGCTTGGACGGCAGGGTCGGGGAGACCCAGTACTTC. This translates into CASSLDGRVGETQYF.